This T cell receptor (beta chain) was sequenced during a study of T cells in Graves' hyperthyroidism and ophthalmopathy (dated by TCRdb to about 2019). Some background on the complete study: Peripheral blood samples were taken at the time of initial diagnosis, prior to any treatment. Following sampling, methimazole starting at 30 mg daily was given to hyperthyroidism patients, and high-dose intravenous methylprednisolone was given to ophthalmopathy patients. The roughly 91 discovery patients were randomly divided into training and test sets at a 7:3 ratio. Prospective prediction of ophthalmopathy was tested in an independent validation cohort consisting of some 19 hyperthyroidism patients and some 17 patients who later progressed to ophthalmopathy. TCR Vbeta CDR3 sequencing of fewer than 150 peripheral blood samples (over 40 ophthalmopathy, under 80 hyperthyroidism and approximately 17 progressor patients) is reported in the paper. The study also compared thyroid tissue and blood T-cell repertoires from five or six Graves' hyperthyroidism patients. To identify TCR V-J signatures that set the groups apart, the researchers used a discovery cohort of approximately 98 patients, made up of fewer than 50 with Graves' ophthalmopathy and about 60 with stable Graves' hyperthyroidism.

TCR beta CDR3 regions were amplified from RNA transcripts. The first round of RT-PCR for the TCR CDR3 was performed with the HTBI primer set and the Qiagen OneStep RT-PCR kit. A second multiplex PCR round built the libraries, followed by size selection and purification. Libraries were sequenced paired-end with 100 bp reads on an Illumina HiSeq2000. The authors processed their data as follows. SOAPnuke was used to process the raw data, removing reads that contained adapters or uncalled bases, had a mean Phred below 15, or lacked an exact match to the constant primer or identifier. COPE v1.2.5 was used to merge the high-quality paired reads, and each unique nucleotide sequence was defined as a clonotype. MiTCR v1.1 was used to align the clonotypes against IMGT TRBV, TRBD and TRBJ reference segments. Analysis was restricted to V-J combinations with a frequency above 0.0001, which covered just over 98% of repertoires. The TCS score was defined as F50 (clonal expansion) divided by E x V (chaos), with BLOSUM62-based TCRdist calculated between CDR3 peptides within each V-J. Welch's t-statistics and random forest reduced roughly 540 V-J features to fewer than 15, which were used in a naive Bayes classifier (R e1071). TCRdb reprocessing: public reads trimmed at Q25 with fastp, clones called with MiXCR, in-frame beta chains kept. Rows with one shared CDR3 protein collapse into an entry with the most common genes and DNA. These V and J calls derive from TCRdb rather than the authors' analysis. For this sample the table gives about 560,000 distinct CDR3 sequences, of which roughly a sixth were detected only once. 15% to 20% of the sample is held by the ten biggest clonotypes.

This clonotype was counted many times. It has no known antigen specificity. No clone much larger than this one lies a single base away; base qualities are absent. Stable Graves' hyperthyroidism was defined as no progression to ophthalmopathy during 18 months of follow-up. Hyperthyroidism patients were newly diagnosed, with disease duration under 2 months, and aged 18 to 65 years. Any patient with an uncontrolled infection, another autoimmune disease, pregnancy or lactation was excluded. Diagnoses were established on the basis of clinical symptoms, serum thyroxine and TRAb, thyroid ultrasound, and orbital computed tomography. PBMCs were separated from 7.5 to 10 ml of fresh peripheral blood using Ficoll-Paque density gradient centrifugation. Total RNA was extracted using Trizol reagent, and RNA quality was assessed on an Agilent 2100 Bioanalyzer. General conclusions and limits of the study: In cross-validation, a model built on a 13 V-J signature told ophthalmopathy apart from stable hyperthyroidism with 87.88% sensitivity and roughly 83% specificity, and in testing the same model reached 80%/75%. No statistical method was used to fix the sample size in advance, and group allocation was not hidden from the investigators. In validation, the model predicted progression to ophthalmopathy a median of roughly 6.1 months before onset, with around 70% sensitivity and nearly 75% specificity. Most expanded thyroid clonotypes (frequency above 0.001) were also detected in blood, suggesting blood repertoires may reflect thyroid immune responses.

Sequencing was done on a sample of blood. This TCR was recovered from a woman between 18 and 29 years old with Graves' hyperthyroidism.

For the CDR3, the sequence is CASSDYDRDEQYF. The bases are TGTGCCAGCAGTGACTACGACAGGGACGAGCAGTACTTC. The rearrangement combines TRBV2 with TRBJ2-7, with 7 bases in between that match TRBD1. From the cysteine through the phenylalanine, the CDR3 covers 13 amino acids. Solely the CDR3 DNA is kept, with 39 bases framed from the first base. The germline V gene supplies CDR1 SNHLY and CDR2 FYNNEI. Trimming removed 3 bases from V and 5 bases from J; the gene matches leave 4 bases unexplained. With the rest looked up from the reference TRBV2 and TRBJ2-7 genes rather than sequenced, the full variable domain is EPEVTQTPSHQVTQMGQEVILRCVPISNHLYFYWYRQILGQKVEFLVSFYNNEISEKSEIFDDQFSVERPDGSNFTLKIRSTKLEDSAMYFCASSDYDRDEQYFGPGTRLTVT.